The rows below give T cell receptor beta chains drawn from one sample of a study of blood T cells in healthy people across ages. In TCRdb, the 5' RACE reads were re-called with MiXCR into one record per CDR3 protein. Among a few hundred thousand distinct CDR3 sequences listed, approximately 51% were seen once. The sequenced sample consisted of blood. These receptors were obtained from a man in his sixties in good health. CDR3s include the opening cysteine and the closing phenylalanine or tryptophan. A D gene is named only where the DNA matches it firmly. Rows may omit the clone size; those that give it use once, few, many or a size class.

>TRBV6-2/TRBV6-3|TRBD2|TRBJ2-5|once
CASSYSSAALAGVQETQYF
TGTGCCAGCAGTTATTCAAGTGCGGCCCTAGCGGGGGTCCAAGAGACCCAGTACTTC
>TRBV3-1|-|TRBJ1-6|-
CASSQGPGTMIGNSPLHF
TGTGCCAGCAGCCAGGGGCCGGGCACAATGATTGGTAATTCACCCCTCCACTTT
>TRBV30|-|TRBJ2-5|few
CAWSRGRVQETQYF
TGTGCCTGGAGTAGGGGTAGGGTACAAGAGACCCAGTACTTC
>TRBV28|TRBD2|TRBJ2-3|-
CASSWGLAGTYTQYF
TGTGCCAGCAGCTGGGGACTAGCGGGCACCTATACGCAGTATTTT
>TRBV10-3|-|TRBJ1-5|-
CAISESSNQPQHF
TGTGCCATCAGTGAGTCGAGCAATCAGCCCCAGCATTTT
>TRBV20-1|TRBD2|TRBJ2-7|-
CSARDPSGGFYEQYF
TGCAGTGCTAGAGATCCCAGCGGGGGCTTCTACGAGCAGTACTTC
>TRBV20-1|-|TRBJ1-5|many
CSASWGNDQPQHF
TGCAGTGCTAGTTGGGGAAACGATCAGCCCCAGCATTTT
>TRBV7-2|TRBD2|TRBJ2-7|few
CASSLVSGWASGYEQYF
TGTGCCAGCAGCTTAGTCAGTGGTTGGGCTAGCGGCTACGAGCAGTACTTC
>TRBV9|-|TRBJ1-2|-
CASSPQEAAYYGYTF
TGTGCCAGCAGCCCTCAGGAGGCAGCCTACTATGGCTACACCTTC
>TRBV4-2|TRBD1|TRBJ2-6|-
CASTPGWDRDTSGANVLTF
TGTGCCAGCACTCCAGGGTGGGACAGGGATACTTCTGGGGCCAACGTCCTGACTTTC
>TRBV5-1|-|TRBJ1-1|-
CASGPGHKNTEAFF
TGCGCCAGCGGACCGGGACACAAGAACACTGAAGCTTTCTTT
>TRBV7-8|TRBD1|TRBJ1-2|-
CVSSYTGGNGYTF
TGTGTCAGCAGCTACACAGGGGGCAATGGCTACACCTTC